This entry is about one T cell receptor beta chain. This clonotype was detected ten times or more. Its antigen is not yet known. No quality values exist for individual bases; no much larger clone is one base distant. Hyperthyroidism patients were aged 18 to 65 years and newly diagnosed, with disease duration of less than 2 months. Any patient with an uncontrolled infection, another autoimmune disease, pregnancy or lactation was excluded. Diagnoses were established on the basis of clinical symptoms, serum thyroxine and TRAb, thyroid ultrasound, and orbital computed tomography. Blood from progressor patients was collected at the time of first diagnosis with hyperthyroidism, before any ophthalmopathy symptoms had appeared. PBMCs were separated from around 9.1 ml of fresh peripheral blood using Ficoll-Paque density gradient centrifugation. Patients classed as progressors first received a Graves' hyperthyroidism diagnosis and then went on to develop ophthalmopathy during follow-up. Trizol reagent was used to extract total RNA, and RNA quality was then checked on an Agilent 2100 Bioanalyzer.

The sample belongs to a study of T cells in Graves' hyperthyroidism and ophthalmopathy (dated by TCRdb to the late 2010s). In terms of the full investigation: Peripheral blood samples were taken at the time of initial diagnosis, prior to any treatment. To identify distinguishing TCR V-J signatures, a discovery cohort of around 100 patients was used, comprising 43 with Graves' ophthalmopathy and 57 with stable Graves' hyperthyroidism. Following sampling, methimazole starting at 30 mg daily was given to hyperthyroidism patients, and high-dose intravenous methylprednisolone was given to ophthalmopathy patients. In addition, the study compared T-cell repertoires in thyroid tissue and in blood from roughly six Graves' hyperthyroidism patients. The 100 discovery patients were randomly split 7:3 into training and test sets. Prospective prediction of ophthalmopathy was tested in an independent validation cohort of some 20 hyperthyroidism patients and 17 patients who later progressed to ophthalmopathy. According to the paper, TCR Vbeta CDR3 sequencing was carried out on roughly 130 peripheral blood samples, which came from 40 to 45 ophthalmopathy, around 74 hyperthyroidism and approximately 17 progressor patients. Study-level results and caveats: Most expanded thyroid clonotypes (frequency above 0.001) were also found in blood, which suggests that blood repertoires may mirror thyroid immune responses. Ophthalmopathy was separated from stable hyperthyroidism by a 13 V-J signature model, with over 85% sensitivity and roughly 84% specificity obtained in cross-validation and 80%/75% obtained in testing. No statistical method was used to fix the sample size in advance, and group allocation was not hidden from the investigators. In validation, the model predicted progression to ophthalmopathy with around 71% sensitivity and 72% to 75% specificity, a median of about 6.7 months before onset.

Amplification of TCR beta CDR3 regions was carried out from RNA transcripts. A first-round RT-PCR of the TCR CDR3 used the HTBI primer set with the Qiagen OneStep RT-PCR kit. A second multiplex PCR round built the libraries, followed by size selection and purification. Paired-end sequencing of the libraries was performed with 100 bp reads on an Illumina HiSeq2000. The published analysis was carried out like this. SOAPnuke was used to process the raw data, throwing out any read that contained adapters or uncalled bases, had a mean Phred below 15, or lacked an exact constant-primer or identifier match. High-quality paired reads were merged using COPE v1.2.5, and each unique nucleotide sequence was defined as a clonotype. Clonotypes were aligned to IMGT TRBV, TRBD and TRBJ reference segments using MiTCR v1.1. Analysis was restricted to V-J combinations with a frequency above 0.0001, which covered roughly 99% of repertoires. A TCS score was defined as the ratio of F50 (clonal expansion) to E x V (chaos), with BLOSUM62-based TCRdist applied between CDR3 peptides within each V-J. Welch's t-statistics and random forest reduced around 520 V-J features to some 14, which were used in a naive Bayes classifier (R e1071). In TCRdb, the public reads were trimmed at Q25 with fastp and aligned with MiXCR, with productive beta chains retained. Duplicate CDR3 protein sequences are folded into a single record with the most common DNA and genes. TCRdb's processing, not the authors' own work, is the source of the V and J calls. The sample data list some 250,000 distinct CDR3 sequences, and approximately 15% of these were observed just once. The ten largest clones represent approximately 12% of the sample.

Taken from cysteine to phenylalanine, the CDR3 has 15 residues. The only DNA kept is the CDR3, 45 bases in frame from the first base. CDR1 and CDR2, per the germline V gene, are MGHRA and YSYEKL. The germline ends are 11 bases apart after V is trimmed by 1 base and J by 1 base. Here the chain combines TRBV4-1 and TRBJ2-7; the D match is possibly TRBD1 or TRBD2, with 5 bases aligned in each. Sequenced material: blood. This receptor was obtained from a woman aged 35 to 49 with Graves' hyperthyroidism that later progressed to Graves' ophthalmopathy. The nucleotides read TGCGCCAGCAGCCAAGGGGGGACGGCATCCTACGAGCAGTACTTC. This sequence encodes CASSQGGTASYEQYF.